This T cell receptor beta chain is drawn from a study of naive and memory T cell subsets. Study-level results: TCR transcript changes with activation or differentiation may affect this RNA method.

Treatment meaning: skin biopsy from PPD injection site in Mantoux-positive individual. An oligonucleotide containing a UMI was ligated to the 3' end of TCR cDNA. Four PCR rounds used nested alpha and beta constant region primers plus the SP2 primer. TCRdb reprocessed the UMI-ligation and nested PCR reads with MiXCR, giving one entry per CDR3 protein. The data show 20,000 to 25,000 distinct CDR3 sequences, with approximately 6.5% seen just once and roughly 6.2% held by the top ten. This clonotype was seen a few times. The antigen remains unidentified. Germline CDR1 is MGHRA and CDR2 is YSYEKL. The CDR3 length is 15 residues. Trimming left V 1 base short and J 7 bases short, with 13 bases between.

This specimen consisted of skin, obtained from a tuberculin skin test site. The V gene is TRBV4-1, the J gene TRBJ1-4; maybe TRBD1 (6 bases). The sequence derives from an adult in good health. The CDR3 protein is CASSQVGGVAEKLFF. The CDR3 DNA is TGCGCCAGCAGCCAAGTAGGGGGAGTAGCTGAAAAACTGTTTTTT.